This T cell receptor beta chain was sequenced during a study of shared clonotypes between healthy human individuals. Study findings and constraints: Rarefaction revealed incomplete sorted-subset sequencing despite large depth.

Only Caucasian adults living in Nashville, Tennessee served as donors. V lost 4 bases and J 2 bases, leaving 8 bases between the germline ends. Germline V gene data show CDR1 as MNHEY and CDR2 as SMNVEV (reference sequence). CDR3 length: 13 residues. Authors' methods: Junction-only immunoSEQ data arrived without quality scores, meaning filtering differed. The assay was immunoSEQ multiplex PCR, and TCRdb's table has in-frame clones only and misses some. V and J calls and clone size are copied from that table; D and trimming were computed from the DNA. The table lists some 660,000 clones, around 73% of them singletons. Regarding this clone: Its target is not known.

This clonotype was sampled from a woman in her 30s in good health. The sample taken for sequencing was memory CD4+ T cells sorted from blood. Subset: CD45RA-negative fraction. This chain connects TRBV27 to TRBJ1-1, with D uncertain. The CDR3 is CASSYTPNTEAFF. CDR3 sequence (DNA): TGTGCCAGCAGTTACACACCTAACACTGAAGCTTTCTTT.